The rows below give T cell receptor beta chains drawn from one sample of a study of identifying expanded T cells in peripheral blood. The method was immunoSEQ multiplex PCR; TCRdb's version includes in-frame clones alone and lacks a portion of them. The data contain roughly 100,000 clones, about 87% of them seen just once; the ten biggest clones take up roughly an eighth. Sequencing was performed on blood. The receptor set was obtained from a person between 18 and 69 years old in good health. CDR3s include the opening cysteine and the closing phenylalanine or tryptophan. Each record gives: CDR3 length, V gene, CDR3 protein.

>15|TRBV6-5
CASSQSGAGSYGYTF
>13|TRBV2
CASTGQTNEKLFF
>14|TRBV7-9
CASSLFSGSHEQFF
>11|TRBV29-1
CSPGGADTQYF
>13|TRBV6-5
CASSPQGDYGYTF
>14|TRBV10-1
CASSESRGGYEQYF
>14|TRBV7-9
CASRKTGATYEQYF
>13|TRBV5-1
CASSLNRGETQYF
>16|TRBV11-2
CASSPGTSGAAYEQYF
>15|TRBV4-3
CASSRQGATNEKLFF
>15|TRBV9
CASSAATSGGYEQYF
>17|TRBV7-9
CASSFQFSGGVQNEQFF
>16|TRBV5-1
CASSSRRTVGLYGYTF
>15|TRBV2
CASSSGQALNQPQHF
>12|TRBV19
CASSPTGYEQYF
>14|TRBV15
CATSQRQGWETQYF
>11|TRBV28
CASRQSYEQYF
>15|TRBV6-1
CASSLTGASSYEQYF
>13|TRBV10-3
CAIRAGQGDEQYF
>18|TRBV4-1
CASSPDGGVFNSGNTIYF
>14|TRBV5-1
CASSFNRGSDTQYF
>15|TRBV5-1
CASTRAQGGGNTIYF
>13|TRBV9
CASSTRRGTEAFF
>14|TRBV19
CASWDRGRNYGYTF
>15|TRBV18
CASSPFGGRNQPQHF
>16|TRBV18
CASSPNRGLAKNIQYF
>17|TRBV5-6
CASSLFSGVSGANVLTF
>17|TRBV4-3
CASSQYSIGANTGELFF
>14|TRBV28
CASSRLVNTGELFF
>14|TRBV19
CASSPMRSTDTQYF
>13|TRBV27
CASSFDRGYEQYF
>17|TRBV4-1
CASSQERGSGSYNEQFF
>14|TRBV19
CASSSTGGHQPQHF
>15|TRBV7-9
CASSSRQGAQEGYTF
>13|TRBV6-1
CASSELTNYEQYF
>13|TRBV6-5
CASSPGSSYGYTF
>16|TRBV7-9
CASSPLRRGSGYGYTF
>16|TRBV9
CASSVGKGVNTGELFF
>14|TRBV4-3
CASSQDKGTGELFF
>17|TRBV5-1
CASSFGGTSGDQETQYF
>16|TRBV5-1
CASSLDPTEASYEQYF
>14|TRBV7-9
CASSRDRGQEKLFF